These 32 T cell receptor beta chains were sequenced from one sample in a study of response to subunit inactivated influenza vaccine. Via MiXCR, TCRdb re-called the RT-PCR reads, giving one row per CDR3 protein. The data contain hundreds of thousands of distinct CDR3 sequences, around 11% of them seen just once; the ten biggest clones take up approximately 11%. The data also belong to a second study, concerning T cells expressing NK-cell markers. That report notes: The TCR beta cDNA came from 5'RACE template switching with UMIs.

The input for sequencing was PBMCs from blood, taken on the day of vaccination. These receptors were taken from a man aged 50-59 years who received an inactivated influenza vaccine.

This clonotype came up a few times. V usage is TRBV15 and J usage is TRBJ2-1, with 7 nucleotides matching TRBD2. Germline trimming cut 0 bases from V and 4 bases from J; bases unmatched to any gene: 3. CDR1 LNHNV and CDR2 YYDKDF come from the germline V gene (reference sequence). The CDR3 is 15 residues long. This chain's CDR3 is CATSRDAGAYNEQFF. The CDR3 DNA is TGTGCCACCAGCAGAGACGCGGGAGCGTACAATGAGCAGTTCTTC.

The chain is built from TRBV20-1 and TRBJ1-1; maybe TRBD1 (6 bases). V lost 6 bases to trimming and J lost 8 bases, with 22 bases between them. CDR1 and CDR2 (germline): DFQATT, SNEGSKA (reference sequence). The CDR3 has 14 residues. CDR3 protein: CSAPRGQSSTEAFF. DNA of the CDR3: TGCAGTGCCCCCCGAGGACAGAGTTCAACCGAAGCTTTCTTT.

This clonotype was counted a few times. The rearrangement links TRBV6-1 to TRBJ2-1; the match to TRBD2 covers 12 bases. This CDR3 spans 15 amino acids. Losses at the gene ends were 5 bases for V and 7 bases for J; bases not matched to a gene: 6. CDR1 is MNHNS and CDR2 is SASEGT in the germline V gene. The CDR3 reads CASSPSGRARNEQFF. DNA for the CDR3: TGTGCCAGCAGTCCTAGCGGGAGGGCCAGGAATGAGCAGTTCTTC.

This clonotype was detected only a few times. The chain has TRBV24-1 and TRBJ2-3; 8 bases are a match to TRBD2. This CDR3 region has 19 residues. The J segment lost 1 base and the V segment lost 6 bases, leaving 17 bases of the junction unmatched. The germline V gene has CDR1 KGHDR and CDR2 SFDVKD. CDR3: CATSHEGGTSGWGTDTQYF. CDR3 bases: TGTGCCACCAGTCACGAGGGTGGAACTAGCGGCTGGGGCACAGATACGCAGTATTTT.

The table lists this clonotype with a few counts. V usage is TRBV9 and J usage is TRBJ2-1; TRBD1 is a possible D gene (6 bases). V shed 3 bases and J shed 4 bases, with 11 bases lying between them. The germline V gene encodes CDR1 SGDLS and CDR2 YYNGEE. CDR3 size: 14 residues. CDR3 sequence reads: CASSEGHPYNEQFF. In nucleotides, the CDR3 is TGTGCCAGCAGCGAGGGACACCCATACAATGAGCAGTTCTTC. Looking up the rest from reference TRBV9 and TRBJ2-1 gives the full variable domain: DSGVTQTPKHLITATGQRVTLRCSPRSGDLSVYWYQQSLDQGLQFLIQYYNGEERAKGNILERFSAQQFPDLHSELNLSSLELGDSALYFCASSEGHPYNEQFFGPGTRLTVL.

The chain uses TRBV15 and TRBJ2-7, with TRBD1 matching 7 bases. Germline V gene data show CDR1 as LNHNV and CDR2 as YYDKDF (reference sequence). The CDR3 contains 20 residues. V shed 6 bases and J 2 bases; nucleotides not matched to a gene: 25. The CDR3 nucleotides are TGTGCCACCAGTGGTAAAGGGCCAGCCACCCGGACAGGAATTACCTACGAGCAGTACTTC. It codes for CATSGKGPATRTGITYEQYF.

This clonotype showed up just a few times. The chain links TRBV5-1 to TRBJ2-2; D uncertain. This CDR3 contains 16 residues. The V end lost 4 bases, the J end lost 6 bases, and 19 bases lay between the germline ends. CDR1 is SGHRS and CDR2 is YFSETQ in the germline V gene. Here the CDR3 DNA reads TGCGCCAGCAGCAAACGAACTGGGGTTTTTTCCGGGGAGCTGTTTTTT. Translation: CASSKRTGVFSGELFF.

This chain joins TRBV12-3 or TRBV12-4 and TRBJ2-1, with TRBD2 matching 16 bases. The CDR3 totals 18 residues. J gave up 2 bases and V 5 bases, and 6 bases lay outside the gene matches. The CDR3 loop is CASSPGTSGRAPYNEQFF. The CDR3 DNA reads TGTGCCAGCAGTCCTGGGACTAGCGGGAGGGCCCCCTACAATGAGCAGTTCTTC.

The chain uses TRBV29-1 and TRBJ2-7; D is undetermined. The V end was cut by 3 bases, the J end by 2 bases, with 14 bases between. The CDR3 spans 14 residues. Germline loops: CDR1 SQVTM, CDR2 ANQGSEA. This CDR3 reads CSVEVGRSTYEQYF. The CDR3 DNA is TGCAGCGTTGAGGTTGGGCGTTCGACCTACGAGCAGTACTTC.

This clonotype was seen ten or more times. The chain employs TRBV10-3 and TRBJ2-2, with 9 bases identical to TRBD1. Per germline, CDR1 ENHRY and CDR2 SYGVKD. CDR3 size: 19 residues. V lost 3 bases and J lost 3; bases outside the gene matches: 14. The CDR3 DNA follows: TGTGCCATCAGTGAAAGAAACCCCGGACGGACAGGGGACACCGGGGAGCTGTTTTTT. It encodes CAISERNPGRTGDTGELFF.

This clonotype has a handful of counts. The junction shows a germline mismatch at one end, possibly a read error. The gene calls are TRBV12-3 or TRBV12-4 and TRBJ2-1; D may be TRBD2 (5 bases). This CDR3 contains 11 residues. The CDR3 spells CASSFSRRKVF. The CDR3 DNA sequence: TGTGCCAGCAGTTTTTCTCGGAGGAAGGTCTTC.

The chain's CDR3 is CASGSDSSDTQYF. The DNA of the CDR3 is TGTGCCAGCGGATCGGACAGCTCAGATACGCAGTATTTT. The genes are TRBV2 and TRBJ2-3, with D possibly being TRBD1 (6 bases). Germline CDR1 reads SNHLY; CDR2 reads FYNNEI. V shed 8 bases and J shed 4 bases, with 13 bases lying between them. The CDR3 totals 13 residues.

This clonotype occurred a few times. The chain employs TRBV10-3 and TRBJ2-1; 8 bases align to TRBD1. CDR3 length: 16 amino acids. The V gene's germline CDR1 is ENHRY and CDR2 SYGVKD. With 2 bases clipped from V and 1 base from J, the junction kept 4 bases outside the gene matches. CDR3 loop: CAISERQGWSYNEQFF. CDR3 DNA sequence: TGTGCCATCAGTGAGCGACAGGGGTGGTCCTACAATGAGCAGTTCTTC.

The chain uses TRBV6-1 and TRBJ1-4, with TRBD1 identical over 10 bases. J lost 7 bases, V lost 8 bases, and 16 bases had no gene match. The CDR3 runs to 17 residues. CDR1 and CDR2 (germline): MNHNS, SASEGT. This CDR3 reads CASWGGQGSSRAEKLFF. The CDR3 nucleotides read TGTGCCAGCTGGGGGGGACAGGGGTCTTCCCGGGCTGAAAAACTGTTTTTT.

Points on this clonotype: This may be a read error: a much more frequent sequence differs by one nucleotide. The chain carries TRBV9 and TRBJ2-7; 10 bases line up with TRBD1. Losses at the gene ends were 4 bases for V and 9 bases for J; bases not matched to a gene: 13. Germline V lookup: CDR1 SGDLS, CDR2 YYNGEE. The CDR3 runs 15 residues. CDR3 region: CASSSRGQGGGMQYF. The DNA for the CDR3 is TGTGCCAGCAGCTCTCGAGGACAGGGGGGAGGGATGCAGTACTTC.

This clonotype was recorded a few times. The genes are TRBV7-9 and TRBJ2-2, with D unresolved. Trimming stripped 8 bases from V and 4 bases from J, with 11 bases between. CDR3 length: 13 amino acids. CDR1 is SEHNR, CDR2 FQNEAQ, per germline (reference sequence). CDR3 nucleotides: TGTGCCAGCTTCACATCTAGCACCGGGGAGCTGTTTTTT. It encodes CASFTSSTGELFF.

This clonotype was observed a single time. J is TRBJ2-2 and V is TRBV6-2 or TRBV6-3, with D unresolved. The germline V and J ends were trimmed by 0 bases and 7 bases, with 3 bases remaining between them. This CDR3 region has 12 residues. CDR1 MNHEY and CDR2 SVGEGT come from the germline V gene. For the CDR3, the DNA is TGTGCCAGCAGTTACTCGGTCGGGGAGCTGTTTTTT. It is translated as CASSYSVGELFF.

About this clonotype itself: This may come from a read error, since a much larger clone is one base off. The chain couples TRBV12-3 or TRBV12-4 to TRBJ2-1, with a tentative D call TRBD2 (6 bases). The CDR3 contains 14 residues. CDR3 sequence (DNA): TGTGCCAGCAGTTTGGAGGGAGACTACGATGAGCAGTTCTTC. It specifies CASSLEGDYDEQFF.

This clonotype was detected many times. The chain's CDR3 is CASSFRTSGTDTQYF. Written as DNA, the CDR3 is TGTGCCAGCAGCTTCAGGACTAGCGGGACAGATACGCAGTATTTT. The V call is TRBV5-6, the J call TRBJ2-3; 11 bases map to TRBD2. Trimming cost V 2 bases and J 3 bases; bases outside gene matches: 2. The germline V gene has CDR1 SGHDT and CDR2 YYEEEE. The CDR3 runs 15 residues.

With respect to this clonotype: One end of the junction is discordant with germline, which a read error may explain. The J gene is TRBJ2-3, the V gene TRBV7-7; 8 bases line up with TRBD2. Germline CDR1 SSHAT, CDR2 FNYEAQ (reference sequence). This CDR3 is built from 14 residues. The CDR3 region has the DNA TGTGCTAGCAGCTCGGGACTAGAGACAGATACGCAGTATTTT. Translating gives CASSSGLETDTQYF. Together with reference TRBV7-7 and TRBJ2-3, the CDR3 gives the full variable domain: GAGVSQSPRYKVTKRGQDVTLRCDPISSHATLYWYQQALGQGPEFLTYFNYEAQPDKSGLPSDRFSAERPEGSISTLTIQRTEQRDSAMYRCASSSGLETDTQYFGPGTRLTVL.

This clonotype was recorded many times. DNA for the CDR3: TGCAGCGTTGCGACAGGGGGCAACACCGGGGAGCTGTTTTTT. Translating it yields CSVATGGNTGELFF. The rearrangement links TRBV29-1 to TRBJ2-2; the match to TRBD1 covers 10 bases. CDR3 length: 14 residues. V lost 4 bases to trimming and J lost 2 bases; unmatched junction nucleotides: 1. Germline-derived CDR1 and CDR2 are SQVTM and ANQGSEA.

This chain connects TRBV18 to TRBJ2-3; 9 bases are shared with TRBD1. J was trimmed by 5 bases and V by 1 base; bases with no gene match: 1. Germline V lookup: CDR1 KGHSH, CDR2 LQKENI. The CDR3 spans 14 residues. CDR3 in DNA: TGTGCCAGCTCACCACGGGACAGGGAAGATACGCAGTATTTT. As protein: CASSPRDREDTQYF.

This clonotype has at least ten counts. V and J are TRBV6-2 or TRBV6-3 and TRBJ2-1; tentatively, D is TRBD1 (6 bases). The germline V and J ends were trimmed by 4 bases and 5 bases, with 9 bases remaining between them. Germline V gene sequence: CDR1 MNHEY, CDR2 SVGEGT. The CDR3 extends over 13 amino acids. This chain's CDR3 is CASSSGQNNEQFF. The CDR3 coding sequence is TGTGCCAGCAGTTCCGGACAGAACAATGAGCAGTTCTTC.

The sample holds a few counts of this clonotype. Germline is not matched at one junction end, which may reflect a read error. The chain is built from TRBV20-1 and TRBJ2-1; the D is unclear. Germline V gene sequence: CDR1 DFQATT, CDR2 SNEGSKA (reference sequence). The CDR3 has 12 residues. CDR3 nucleotide sequence: TGCAGTGCTCGAAGTCCTTCCAATCAGCAGTTCTTC. As protein: CSARSPSNQQFF.

V usage is TRBV12-3 or TRBV12-4 and J usage is TRBJ1-2; TRBD1 matches at 7 bases. V lost 3 bases to trimming and J lost 0 bases; unmatched junction nucleotides: 4. The CDR3 length is 15 residues. The CDR3: CASSFSGTANYGYTF. CDR3 nucleotides: TGTGCCAGCAGTTTCTCAGGGACAGCTAACTATGGCTACACCTTC.

The sample holds many counts of this clonotype. The chain links TRBV5-1 to TRBJ2-3; D ambiguous. The V end lost 0 bases, the J end lost 0 bases, and 11 bases lay between the germline ends. This CDR3 spans 16 amino acids. Germline V gene lookup returns CDR1 SGHRS and CDR2 YFSETQ. The CDR3 protein is CASSLEGRSSTDTQYF. CDR3 DNA: TGCGCCAGCAGCTTGGAAGGCAGGTCTAGCACAGATACGCAGTATTTT.

J is TRBJ2-1 and V is TRBV3-1, with 9 bases lining up with TRBD2. This CDR3 spans 17 amino acids. V shed 1 base and J 8 bases; nucleotides not matched to a gene: 12. CDR1 and CDR2 (germline): LGHDT, YNNKEL (reference sequence). Written as DNA, the CDR3 is TGTGCCAGCAGCCAAGGCATGCGCGGGGGGGCCTGGGATGAGCAGTTCTTC. Encoded protein: CASSQGMRGGAWDEQFF.

The rearrangement uses TRBV27 and TRBJ2-7, with D unresolved. The CDR3 runs to 13 residues. The V gene lost 2 bases and the J gene lost 1 base, with 6 bases spanning the gap. CDR1 and CDR2 (germline): MNHEY, SMNVEV (reference sequence). The CDR3 bases are TGTGCCAGCAGTTTAAAGAAATCCTACGAGCAGTACTTC. As protein: CASSLKKSYEQYF.

This clonotype was counted between two and nine times. The rearrangement joins TRBV29-1 to TRBJ2-1; 12 bases agree with TRBD1. The CDR3 is made up of 15 amino acids. Germline loops: CDR1 SQVTM, CDR2 ANQGSEA. The CDR3 coding sequence is TGCAGTTTCGGACCGGGACAGGGGGCATACAATGAGCAGTTCTTC. Translation: CSFGPGQGAYNEQFF.

This clonotype was counted ten times or more. The chain joins TRBV7-6 to TRBJ2-1; possibly TRBD1 or TRBD2 for D (5 bases each). The V end lost 0 bases, the J end lost 12 bases, and 15 bases lay between the germline ends. This CDR3 spans 14 amino acids. Germline V CDR1 and CDR2: SGHVS, FNYEAQ. The CDR3 coding sequence is TGTGCCAGCAGCTTAGCGTCTGAGGGGCATTGGCAGTTCTTC. Amino acids: CASSLASEGHWQFF.

This clonotype was counted only a few times. The rearrangement joins TRBV7-2 to TRBJ2-7, with 9 bases matching TRBD1. This CDR3 spans 14 amino acids. From germline, CDR1 is SGHTA and CDR2 FQGNSA. With 5 bases clipped from V and 3 bases from J, the junction kept 5 bases outside the gene matches. The CDR3 DNA reads TGTGCCAGCAGCCGATGGACAGGGGTCTACGAGCAGTACTTC. Residues: CASSRWTGVYEQYF.

V gene TRBV11-2 combines with J gene TRBJ2-1; 11 nucleotides align to TRBD2. The V gene end was trimmed by 4 bases and the J gene end by 10 bases; junction bases not matched to a gene: 15. The CDR3 spans 17 residues. Germline CDR1 SGHAT, CDR2 FQNNGV. The CDR3 DNA reads TGTGCCAGCAGCTCCCGAGAGTTACTAGCGGGAGTATACGAGCAGTTCTTC. Translation gives CASSSRELLAGVYEQFF.